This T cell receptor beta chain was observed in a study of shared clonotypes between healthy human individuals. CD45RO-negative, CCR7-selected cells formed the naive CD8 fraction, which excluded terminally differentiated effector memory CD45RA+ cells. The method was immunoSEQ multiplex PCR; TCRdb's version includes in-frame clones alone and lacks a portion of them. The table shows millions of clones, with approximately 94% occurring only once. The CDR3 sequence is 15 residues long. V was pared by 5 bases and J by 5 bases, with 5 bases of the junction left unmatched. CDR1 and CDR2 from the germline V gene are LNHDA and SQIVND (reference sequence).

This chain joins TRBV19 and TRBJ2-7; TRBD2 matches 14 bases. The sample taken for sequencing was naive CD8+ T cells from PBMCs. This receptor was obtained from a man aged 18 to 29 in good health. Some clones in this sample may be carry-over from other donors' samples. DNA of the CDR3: TGTGCCAGTAGTCTGACTAGCGGGAGGGCCGACGAGCAGTACTTC. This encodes CASSLTSGRADEQYF.